The 28 T cell receptor beta chains below all came from one sample that was sequenced in a study of T cell responses to AZD1222 COVID-19 vaccine. The method was immunoSEQ multiplex PCR; TCRdb's version includes in-frame clones alone and lacks a portion of them. The data show around 150,000 clones, roughly 94% seen once. The sample in question was peripheral blood, obtained 28 days after the second AZD1222 dose. The receptors derive from an adult who received the AZD1222 COVID-19 vaccine.

V and J are TRBV5-4 and TRBJ1-3; D is unresolved. Trimming shortened V by 0 bases and J by 0 bases, and 10 bases separated the two germline ends. The V gene's germline CDR1 is SGHNT and CDR2 YYREEE (reference sequence). The CDR3 is made up of 16 amino acids. The CDR3, as DNA: TGTGCCAGCAGCTTGGCCAGCAAGAGCTCTGGAAACACCATATATTTT. Its translation is CASSLASKSSGNTIYF.

The rearrangement joins TRBV9 to TRBJ2-1; no reliable D call. V lost 4 bases and J lost 1, with 6 bases in between. The CDR3 sequence is 13 residues long. Germline V gene data show CDR1 as SGDLS and CDR2 as YYNGEE. In nucleotides, the CDR3 is TGTGCCAGCAGCTCGCATTCCTACAATGAGCAGTTCTTC. This sequence encodes CASSSHSYNEQFF.

CDR3 residues: CASSVEGSPLHF. CDR3 DNA sequence: TGTGCCAGCAGCGTAGAAGGTTCACCCCTCCACTTT. The V call is TRBV9, the J call TRBJ1-6; D is ambiguous. The CDR3 has 12 residues. V lost 0 bases and J lost 9, with 4 bases in between. Germline V gives CDR1 SGDLS, CDR2 YYNGEE.

This chain connects TRBV18 to TRBJ2-1; either TRBD1 or TRBD2 may fit D (5 bases each). The CDR3 is made up of 16 amino acids. V shed 3 bases and J shed 2 bases, with 14 bases lying between them. CDR1 and CDR2 from the germline V gene are KGHSH and LQKENI. DNA for the CDR3: TGTGCCAGCTCACCGCCGGGACCTCCCCCCTACAATGAGCAGTTCTTC. Translation: CASSPPGPPPYNEQFF. Variable domain in full (rest from reference TRBV18 and TRBJ2-1): NAGVMQNPRHLVRRRGQEARLRCSPMKGHSHVYWYRQLPEEGLKFMVYLQKENIIDESGMPKERFSAEFPKEGPSILRIQQVVRGDSAAYFCASSPPGPPPYNEQFFGPGTRLTVL.

The rearrangement uses TRBV28 and TRBJ2-3; 14 bases agree with TRBD2. Germline V gene sequence: CDR1 MDHEN, CDR2 SYDVKM. V lost 6 bases to trimming and J lost 1 base; unmatched junction nucleotides: 9. The CDR3 extends over 18 amino acids. The DNA for the CDR3 is TGTGCCAGCAGGGGACTAGCGGGGGTATCCTCTGGCACAGATACGCAGTATTTT. This translates into CASRGLAGVSSGTDTQYF.

The chain employs TRBV14 and TRBJ2-5, with D possibly matching TRBD2 (5 bases). This CDR3 is 15 amino acids long. V gave up 2 bases and J gave up 1 base, with 11 bases separating them. From germline, CDR1 is SGHDN and CDR2 FVKESK. The DNA for the CDR3 is TGTGCCAGCAGCCAACGTTCGGGATCCCAAGAGACCCAGTACTTC. Protein sequence: CASSQRSGSQETQYF. Full variable domain (outside the CDR3, taken from reference TRBV14 and TRBJ2-5): EAGVTQFPSHSVIEKGQTVTLRCDPISGHDNLYWYRRVMGKEIKFLLHFVKESKQDESGMPNNRFLAERTGGTYSTLKVQPAELEDSGVYFCASSQRSGSQETQYFGPGTRLLVL.

This sequence joins TRBV7-9 and TRBJ1-1; 8 bases map to TRBD1. Germline V gene data show CDR1 as SEHNR and CDR2 as FQNEAQ (reference sequence). V was clipped by 4 bases and J by 0 bases; unmatched bases: 7. The CDR3 extends over 16 amino acids. This chain's CDR3 is CASSSRTGSMNTEAFF. CDR3 DNA: TGTGCCAGCAGCTCAAGGACAGGGAGTATGAACACTGAAGCTTTCTTT.

This chain links TRBV18 with TRBJ1-2; D is possibly TRBD1 (5 bases). This CDR3 region has 15 residues. V was shortened by 0 bases and J by 2 bases, with 10 bases between the two germline ends. CDR1 and CDR2 from the germline V gene are KGHSH and LQKENI. This chain's CDR3 is CASSPPQEGNYGYTF. The CDR3 DNA follows: TGTGCCAGCTCACCACCCCAGGAGGGGAACTATGGCTACACCTTC. The full variable domain, with the rest looked up from reference TRBV18 and TRBJ1-2, is NAGVMQNPRHLVRRRGQEARLRCSPMKGHSHVYWYRQLPEEGLKFMVYLQKENIIDESGMPKERFSAEFPKEGPSILRIQQVVRGDSAAYFCASSPPQEGNYGYTFGSGTRLTVV.

In regard to this clone: Its ends do not fully match the called genes, so a read error is possible. The chain uses TRBV19 and TRBJ1-2, with a possible D match to TRBD1 (6 bases). Per germline, CDR1 LNHDA and CDR2 SQIVND (reference sequence). The CDR3 has 15 amino acids. DNA for the CDR3: TGTGCCAGTATTATAGACGCCAGGGGAGGAGGTGGCTACACCTTC. Its translation: CASIIDARGGGGYTF.

The chain couples TRBV9 to TRBJ1-4; D call uncertain. This CDR3 has 14 amino acids. The germline V and J ends were trimmed by 0 bases and 8 bases, with 11 bases remaining between them. Germline V gene lookup returns CDR1 SGDLS and CDR2 YYNGEE. The CDR3 spells CASSVEGSEEKLFF. The DNA of the CDR3 is TGTGCCAGCAGCGTAGAGGGAAGTGAGGAAAAACTGTTTTTT.

The chain carries TRBV19 and TRBJ2-1; D possibly corresponds to TRBD2 (6 bases). The V gene's germline CDR1 is LNHDA and CDR2 SQIVND (reference sequence). Deletions cut 6 bases from V and 2 bases from J, with 14 bases between. The CDR3 extends over 15 amino acids. The CDR3 here is CASSPGTPPYNEQFF. Written as DNA, the CDR3 is TGTGCCAGTAGCCCCGGGACTCCCCCCTACAATGAGCAGTTCTTC.

The chain couples TRBV7-2 to TRBJ2-1; the match to TRBD2 covers 7 bases. Trimming took 1 base from V and 9 from J; bases not matched to a gene: 3. The CDR3 covers 13 residues. Germline values: CDR1 SGHTA, CDR2 FQGNSA. For the CDR3, the DNA is TGTGCCAGCAGCTTAGTTGCTAGCGGTGAGCAGTTCTTC. Its protein product is CASSLVASGEQFF.

The J gene is TRBJ2-7, the V gene TRBV29-1, with TRBD1 matching 9 bases. The CDR3 is 14 amino acids. Germline CDR1 and CDR2: SQVTM and ANQGSEA. V gave up 6 bases and J gave up 7 bases; unmatched junction bases: 13. CDR3 sequence: CSVERGQGSVEQYF. CDR3 nucleotide sequence: TGCAGCGTCGAAAGAGGACAGGGGAGCGTTGAGCAGTACTTC.

The chain couples TRBV12-5 to TRBJ1-5, with D uncertain. The CDR3 spans 17 residues. Germline V CDR1 and CDR2: LGHNT, FRNRAP. The germline V and J ends were trimmed by 2 bases and 6 bases, with 20 bases remaining between them. In DNA form, the CDR3 reads TGTGCTAGTGGTTTGTTCGTATCCCAAGGGTTGGTTCAGCCCCAGCATTTT. Encoded protein: CASGLFVSQGLVQPQHF.

This rearrangement joins TRBV6-5 to TRBJ2-5; 8 nucleotides match TRBD1. With V trimmed by 4 bases and J by 3 bases, 1 base remained unmatched. The CDR3 consists of 13 residues. Germline values: CDR1 MNHEY, CDR2 SVGAGI. The CDR3 is CASSLDREETQYF. In DNA form, the CDR3 reads TGTGCCAGCAGTTTGGACAGGGAAGAGACCCAGTACTTC.

This chain uses TRBV5-4 with TRBJ1-4; 7 bases fit TRBD1. The J segment lost 0 bases and the V segment lost 2 bases, leaving 1 base of the junction unmatched. This CDR3 contains 15 residues. CDR1 SGHNT and CDR2 YYREEE come from the germline V gene (reference sequence). The CDR3 spells CASSLGGSTNEKLFF. The CDR3 DNA reads TGTGCCAGCAGCTTAGGGGGCTCAACTAATGAAAAACTGTTTTTT.

This chain joins TRBV9 and TRBJ2-7, with no clear D. Germline V lookup: CDR1 SGDLS, CDR2 YYNGEE. The CDR3 consists of 13 residues. V was cut by 0 bases and J by 2 bases, with 6 bases left in between. CDR3 protein: CASSVGPTYEQYF. The CDR3 DNA is TGTGCCAGCAGCGTAGGGCCGACCTACGAGCAGTACTTC.

In this sample, this clone turned up a few times. The chain links TRBV21-1 to TRBJ2-3. TRBV21-1 is designated a pseudogene. CDR3 size: 16 residues. In nucleotides, the CDR3 is TGTGCCAGCAGCAAAGGAACCGCTCCGACGACAGATACGCAGTATTTT. Translated: CASSKGTAPTTDTQYF.

The chain couples TRBV13 to TRBJ1-1; 8 nucleotides match TRBD1. V was pared by 5 bases and J by 1 base, with 9 bases of the junction left unmatched. This CDR3 contains 16 residues. Germline V CDR1 and CDR2: PRHDT, FYEKMQ (reference sequence). The CDR3 loop is CASSTWTGSPNTEAFF. The DNA for the CDR3 is TGTGCCAGCAGCACCTGGACAGGGTCCCCGAACACTGAAGCTTTCTTT. The full variable domain, with the rest looked up from reference TRBV13 and TRBJ1-1, is AAGVIQSPRHLIKEKRETATLKCYPIPRHDTVYWYQQGPGQDPQFLISFYEKMQSDKGSIPDRFSAQQFSDYHSELNMSSLELGDSALYFCASSTWTGSPNTEAFFGQGTRLTVV.

The rearrangement uses TRBV29-1 and TRBJ1-4; TRBD1 is a possible D gene (5 bases). The CDR3 length is 13 residues. The V and J ends lost 6 bases and 8 bases respectively, with 16 bases between them. Germline CDR1 reads SQVTM; CDR2 reads ANQGSEA. The CDR3 region is CSVRTLDREKLFF. The DNA for the CDR3 is TGCAGCGTCCGGACACTGGATAGGGAAAAACTGTTTTTT. The whole variable domain, remainder taken from reference TRBV29-1 and TRBJ1-4, is SAVISQKPSRDICQRGTSLTIQCQVDSQVTMMFWYRQQPGQSLTLIATANQGSEATYESGFVIDKFPISRPNLTFSTLTVSNMSPEDSSIYLCSVRTLDREKLFFGSGTQLSVL.

The V gene is TRBV5-1, the J gene TRBJ1-1, with a weak D call TRBD1 (6 bases). Germline V CDR1 and CDR2: SGHRS, YFSETQ. The CDR3 has 15 residues. Trimming took off 1 base at V and 4 bases at J, with 14 bases between the two ends. This CDR3 reads CASSLWGPEGTEAFF. As DNA, the CDR3 is TGCGCCAGCAGCTTGTGGGGGCCAGAGGGCACTGAAGCTTTCTTT.

The sample holds one count of this clone. J is TRBJ1-1 and V is TRBV30; no definite D call. This CDR3 has 14 residues. The V end was cut by 5 bases, the J end by 0 bases, with 13 bases between. Per the germline V gene, CDR1 is GTSNPN and CDR2 is SVGIG (reference sequence). This chain's CDR3 is CAWGPSYMNTEAFF. As DNA, the CDR3 is TGTGCCTGGGGGCCATCCTATATGAACACTGAAGCTTTCTTT.

The chain is built from TRBV4-2 and TRBJ2-3; 9 nucleotides match TRBD1. The CDR3 consists of 16 residues. With 1 base clipped from V and 1 base from J, the junction kept 3 bases outside the gene matches. Germline-derived CDR1 and CDR2 are LGHNA and YNFKEQ. The CDR3 loop reads CASSQGDRAGTDTQYF. The CDR3 DNA follows: TGTGCCAGCAGCCAAGGGGACAGGGCAGGCACAGATACGCAGTATTTT.

This chain connects TRBV10-3 to TRBJ2-2, with D uncertain. The V end was cut by 4 bases, the J end by 2 bases, with 11 bases between. The CDR3 totals 15 residues. Germline CDR1 ENHRY, CDR2 SYGVKD. For the CDR3, the DNA is TGTGCCATCAGTGCAGGCTCCGACAACACCGGGGAGCTGTTTTTT. This gives the protein CAISAGSDNTGELFF.

V usage is TRBV19 and J usage is TRBJ1-5, with D possibly being TRBD1 (5 bases). The CDR3 covers 16 residues. With 0 bases removed from V and 12 bases from J, the gap between germline ends came to 21 bases. Germline assignment: CDR1 LNHDA and CDR2 SQIVND (reference sequence). The CDR3 nucleotides are TGTGCCAGTAGTATAGATTTAGAAGGGGCGCGGAGGGTCCAGCATTTT. Translating gives CASSIDLEGARRVQHF.

The J gene is TRBJ1-1, the V gene TRBV7-8; 8 nucleotides match TRBD1. V dropped 1 base and J dropped 5; count of bases not matched to a gene: 6. Germline V lookup: CDR1 SGHVS, CDR2 FQNEAQ. CDR3 length equals 15 residues. Written as DNA, the CDR3 is TGTGCCAGCAGCTTAGAGGGACAGGTGGGGACTGAAGCTTTCTTT. As protein: CASSLEGQVGTEAFF.

The DNA of the CDR3 is TGTGCCAGTGTTTGGGTAACTGAAGCTTTCTTT. Residues: CASVWVTEAFF. This chain connects TRBV2 to TRBJ1-1; no clear D. Trimming cost V 9 bases and J 5 bases, with 10 bases left between them. Germline assignment: CDR1 SNHLY and CDR2 FYNNEI. The CDR3 length is 11 residues. Supplemented by reference TRBV2 and TRBJ1-1, the full variable domain reads EPEVTQTPSHQVTQMGQEVILRCVPISNHLYFYWYRQILGQKVEFLVSFYNNEISEKSEIFDDQFSVERPDGSNFTLKIRSTKLEDSAMYFCASVWVTEAFFGQGTRLTVV.

This sequence joins TRBV6-5 and TRBJ2-1; 8 bases are shared with TRBD1. The ends lost 10 bases at V and 6 bases at J; junction bases unmatched: 8. The CDR3 is 13 amino acids. Per the germline V gene, CDR1 is MNHEY and CDR2 is SVGAGI. Written as DNA, the CDR3 is TGTGCCACTCGGACAGGGTCCAGCAATGAGCAGTTCTTC. Protein: CATRTGSSNEQFF.